A selection of T cell receptor beta chains follows, all from one sample in a study of blood T cell repertoires in COVID-19. TCRdb's table, derived via immunoSEQ multiplex PCR, lists solely in-frame clones and lacks some. The data contain 75,000 to 100,000 clones, about four fifths of them seen just once; the ten biggest clones take up around 22%. The sequencing input was peripheral blood. The receptors shown here come from an older man with acute or convalescent COVID-19. Both conserved end residues are part of each CDR3.

v_gene | CDR3aa
TRBV10-3 | CAAQGTLNTGELFF
TRBV28 | CASSLEVSEKLFF
TRBV4-1 | CASSLLQGSGNTIYF
TRBV5-8 | CASSGGQGILLETQYF
TRBV28 | CASSSLPQQEGYTF
TRBV9 | CASSVGGRGQETQYF
TRBV6-2/TRBV6-3 | CASSYSRTSGTGKETQYF
TRBV6-5 | CASTMTGNTEAFF
TRBV27 | CASSPSRDIFGLGKNIQYF
TRBV24-1 | CATSESGGGNTGELFF
TRBV2 | CASSVDGEQYF
TRBV5-1 | CASSLGALAGTDTQYF
TRBV2 | CASTRDSSSNVLTF
TRBV4-2 | CASSQDVRGDTGELFF
TRBV28 | CASSPGLAYQETQYF
TRBV5-1 | CASSLASVDTGELFF
TRBV2 | CASTPPWTSDFRKTQYF
TRBV11-2 | CASSLDKGGLAGGTDTQYF
TRBV30 | CAWSVPWGQGLGGAFF
TRBV3-1/TRBV3-2 | CASSQGARGAWYEQFF
TRBV28 | CASSLSAGTGGTQYF
TRBV7-2 | CASSLARQADTQYF
TRBV5-1 | CASSLTTGTYNEQFF
TRBV5-1 | CASSLADDRGLGELFF
TRBV12-3/TRBV12-4 | CASSVIGGSPLHF
TRBV27 | CASSLYLAGGLNTGELFF
TRBV12-3/TRBV12-4 | CARGGGGLGGYTF
TRBV19 | CASMTGVSNQPQHF
TRBV27 | CASSLDWNTEAFF
TRBV11-2 | CASSPRLAVPFDEQFF
TRBV6-5 | CASSYSITGAGELFF
TRBV28 | CASSLWGLQVHGYTF
TRBV24-1 | CATSEGGRETDTQYF
TRBV11-2 | CASSLAGVRNEQFF
TRBV18 | CASYPGQGAYEQYF